Sequencing of this T cell receptor (beta chain) was carried out in a study of blood T cell repertoires in COVID-19. For the study at large: Material from acute and convalescent COVID-19 was sourced from the United States, Italy and Spain. T cells, B-cell-depleted T cells, or PBMCs supplied cDNA or gDNA.

Seattle-derived patients entered the study during active infection and were followed longitudinally. The table came from immunoSEQ multiplex PCR; TCRdb's copy has only in-frame clones and leaves some out. The data show about 200,000 clones, around four fifths seen once. In its sample, this clone was seen once. Sequenced material: peripheral blood. This TCR derives from a man aged 60 to 75 with COVID-19, enrolled during active disease.

The CDR3 loop is CASNAVPLETQYF. The CDR3 region has the DNA TGTGCCAGTAATGCAGTGCCTTTGGAGACCCAGTACTTC. The rearrangement links TRBV6-5 to TRBJ2-5; D gene uncertain. CDR3 length: 13 amino acids. The germline V gene has CDR1 MNHEY and CDR2 SVGAGI. Trimming stripped 9 bases from V and 5 bases from J, with 16 bases between.